The source of this T cell receptor (beta chain) is a study of cytomegalovirus exposure and HLA in healthy donors. Samples came from healthy bone marrow donors. Findings and caveats of the study: Later on, a genetic analysis was performed. It linked a missense variant in DCLRE1C with V- and J-gene trimming of TCR beta. Listed as cytomegalovirus-associated were 150 to 200 TCR beta chains.

Regarding this clone: The antigen is not known.

V was clipped by 2 bases and J by 4 bases, with 6 bases between them. In germline, CDR1 is MNHEY, CDR2 SVGAGI. The CDR3 is 13 amino acids. The PCR made use of 60 Vbeta and 13 Jbeta primers. The table came from immunoSEQ multiplex PCR; TCRdb's copy has only in-frame clones and leaves some out. The sample carries 110,000 to 150,000 clones, 72% recorded once. The clonotype was recovered from a man aged 35-49 years in good health and CMV-seronegative. V is TRBV6-5 and J is TRBJ1-5, with unresolved D. Material for sequencing was PBMCs. As DNA, the CDR3 is TGTGCCAGCAGTTACGGCACGAATCAGCCCCAGCATTTT. This translates into CASSYGTNQPQHF.